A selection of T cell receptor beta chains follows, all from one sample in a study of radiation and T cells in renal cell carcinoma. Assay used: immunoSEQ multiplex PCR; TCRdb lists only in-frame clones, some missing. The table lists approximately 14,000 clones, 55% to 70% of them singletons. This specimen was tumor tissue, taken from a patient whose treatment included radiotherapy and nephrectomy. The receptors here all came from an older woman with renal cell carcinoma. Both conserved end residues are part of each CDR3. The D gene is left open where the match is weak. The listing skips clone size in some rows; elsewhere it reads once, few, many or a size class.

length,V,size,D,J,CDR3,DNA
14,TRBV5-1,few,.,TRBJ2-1,CASSLEGGYNEQFF,TGCGCCAGCAGCTTGGAGGGGGGCTACAATGAGCAGTTCTTC
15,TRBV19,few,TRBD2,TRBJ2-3,CASKAGGRGTDTQYF,TGTGCCAGTAAAGCGGGAGGGCGGGGCACAGATACGCAGTATTTT
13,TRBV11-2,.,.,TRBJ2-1,CASSLGHNNEQFF,TGTGCCAGCAGCTTAGGACATAACAATGAGCAGTTCTTC
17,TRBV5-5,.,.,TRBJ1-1,CASSLGATGLLNTEAFF,TGTGCCAGCAGCTTAGGTGCGACAGGCTTGCTGAACACTGAAGCTTTCTTT
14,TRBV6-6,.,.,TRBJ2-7,CASSPEGGTYEQYF,TGTGCCAGCAGCCCGGAGGGCGGCACCTACGAGCAGTACTTC
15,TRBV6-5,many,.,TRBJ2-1,CASSNTAEHINEQFF,TGTGCCAGCAGTAACACAGCGGAACATATTAATGAGCAGTTCTTC
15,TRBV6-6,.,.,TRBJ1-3,CASSYERISGNTIYF,TGTGCCAGCAGTTACGAGCGGATCTCTGGAAACACCATATATTTT
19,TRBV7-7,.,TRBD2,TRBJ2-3,CASSPLLAGGLVGTDTQYF,TGTGCCAGCAGCCCTCTCCTAGCGGGGGGTTTGGTCGGCACAGATACGCAGTATTTT
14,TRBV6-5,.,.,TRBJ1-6,CASSYRTENSPLHF,TGTGCCAGCAGTTACAGGACGGAGAATTCACCCCTCCACTTT
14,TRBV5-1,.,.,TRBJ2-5,CASSLGTPQETQYF,TGCGCCAGCAGCTTGGGGACTCCTCAAGAGACCCAGTACTTC
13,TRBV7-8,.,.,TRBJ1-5,CASSPQVDQPQHF,TGTGCCAGCAGCCCCCAGGTCGATCAGCCCCAGCATTTT
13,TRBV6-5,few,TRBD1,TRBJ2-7,CASSYAGGNEQYF,TGTGCCAGCAGTTACGCAGGGGGCAACGAGCAGTACTTC
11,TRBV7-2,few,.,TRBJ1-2,CASSNNYGYTF,TGTGCCAGCAGCAACAACTATGGCTACACCTTC
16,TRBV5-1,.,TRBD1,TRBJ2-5,CASSPEGQGTAETQYF,TGCGCCAGCAGCCCGGAGGGACAGGGTACGGCAGAGACCCAGTACTTC
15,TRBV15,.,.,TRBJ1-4,CATSRDRAGLGELFF,TGTGCCACCAGCAGAGATCGAGCTGGCCTGGGGGAACTGTTTTTT
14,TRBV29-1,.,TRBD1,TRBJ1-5,CSVSQGRRNQPQHF,TGCAGCGTTTCACAGGGGAGACGCAATCAGCCCCAGCATTTT
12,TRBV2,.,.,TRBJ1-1,CASKAGYTEAFF,TGTGCCAGCAAGGCAGGTTACACTGAAGCTTTCTTT
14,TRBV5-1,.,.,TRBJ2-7,CASSNGGPLKEQYF,TGCGCCAGCAGCAACGGGGGCCCCCTAAAGGAGCAGTACTTC
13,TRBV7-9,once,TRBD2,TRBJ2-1,CAEGRERHNEQFF,TGTGCCGAGGGGCGGGAGAGGCACAATGAGCAGTTCTTC
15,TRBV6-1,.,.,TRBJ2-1,CASSEARRGADEQFF,TGTGCCAGCAGTGAAGCGAGGAGGGGGGCAGATGAGCAGTTCTTC
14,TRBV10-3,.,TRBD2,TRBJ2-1,CAISAQAGYNEQFF,TGTGCCATCAGTGCCCAAGCGGGGTACAATGAGCAGTTCTTC
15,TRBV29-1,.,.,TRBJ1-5,CSVDILGYSNQPQHF,TGCAGCGTTGATATTCTCGGGTATAGCAATCAGCCCCAGCATTTT
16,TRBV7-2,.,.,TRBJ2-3,CASSLEPGAGTDTQYF,TGTGCCAGCAGCTTAGAACCGGGGGCGGGGACAGATACGCAGTATTTT
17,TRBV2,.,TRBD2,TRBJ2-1,CASSGNHATSGGDEQFF,TGTGCCAGCAGTGGAAATCATGCGACTAGCGGGGGGGATGAGCAGTTCTTC
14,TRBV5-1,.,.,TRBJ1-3,CASSAGLAGNTIYF,TGCGCCAGCTCAGCAGGGCTGGCTGGAAACACCATATATTTT
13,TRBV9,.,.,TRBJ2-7,CASSETRNYEQYF,TGTGCCAGCAGCGAGACCAGAAACTACGAGCAGTACTTC
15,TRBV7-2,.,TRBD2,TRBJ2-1,CASSFLAGSYNEQFF,TGTGCCAGCAGCTTCCTAGCGGGCTCCTACAATGAGCAGTTCTTC
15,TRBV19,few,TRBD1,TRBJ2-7,CASSFGTGGSYEQYF,TGTGCCAGTAGTTTTGGGACAGGGGGTAGCTACGAGCAGTACTTC
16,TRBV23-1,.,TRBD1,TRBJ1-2,CASSHPRTGANYGYTF,TGCGCCAGCAGTCATCCTAGGACAGGGGCTAACTATGGCTACACCTTC
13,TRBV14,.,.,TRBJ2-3,CASSQGPSDTQYF,TGTGCCAGCAGCCAAGGGCCCTCAGATACGCAGTATTTT
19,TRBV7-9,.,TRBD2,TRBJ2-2,CASSLDSLTSGIVTGELFF,TGTGCCAGCAGCTTAGACTCTTTGACTAGCGGGATTGTCACCGGGGAGCTGTTTTTT
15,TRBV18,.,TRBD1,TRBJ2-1,CASSPRTGEDNEQFF,TGTGCCAGCTCACCCAGGACAGGGGAGGACAATGAGCAGTTCTTC
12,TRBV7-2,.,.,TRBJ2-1,CASSFNANEQFF,TGTGCCAGCAGCTTTAACGCAAATGAGCAGTTCTTC
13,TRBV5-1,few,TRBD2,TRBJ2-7,CASRREFAYEQYF,TGCGCCAGCAGGCGGGAGTTTGCCTACGAGCAGTACTTC
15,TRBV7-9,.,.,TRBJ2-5,CASSSSGGIRETQYF,TGTGCCAGCAGTTCATCAGGCGGGATTCGGGAGACCCAGTACTTC
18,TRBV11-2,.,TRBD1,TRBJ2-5,CASSLSVLGQGIQETQYF,TGTGCCAGCAGCTTAAGTGTCTTAGGACAGGGGATCCAAGAGACCCAGTACTTC
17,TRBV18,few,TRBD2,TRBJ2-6,CASSPAVSGMGANVLTF,TGTGCCAGCTCACCAGCAGTCAGCGGGATGGGGGCCAACGTCCTGACTTTC
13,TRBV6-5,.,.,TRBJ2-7,CASSSPTGYEQYF,TGTGCCAGCAGTTCCCCGACAGGCTACGAGCAGTACTTC
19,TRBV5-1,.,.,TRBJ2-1,CASSTQAGRRVLSYNEQFF,TGCGCCAGCAGCACACAGGCAGGGAGGCGGGTACTCTCCTACAATGAGCAGTTCTTC
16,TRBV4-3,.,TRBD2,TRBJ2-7,CASSQELAGGWGEQYF,TGCGCCAGCAGCCAAGAGTTGGCGGGAGGGTGGGGGGAGCAGTACTTC
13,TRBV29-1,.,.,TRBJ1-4,CSGVGGANEKLFF,TGCAGCGGGGTCGGGGGGGCGAATGAAAAACTGTTTTTT
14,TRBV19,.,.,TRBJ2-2,CASSIFEGGGELFF,TGTGCCAGTAGTATTTTTGAGGGAGGCGGGGAGCTGTTTTTT
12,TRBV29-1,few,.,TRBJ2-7,CSVDDGSYEQYF,TGCAGCGTTGATGACGGTTCCTACGAGCAGTACTTC
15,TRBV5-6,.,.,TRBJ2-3,CASSLEGILTDTQYF,TGTGCCAGCAGCTTGGAGGGGATACTCACAGATACGCAGTATTTT
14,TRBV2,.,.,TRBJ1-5,CASTKEITNQPQHF,TGTGCCAGCACTAAGGAAATTACTAATCAGCCCCAGCATTTT
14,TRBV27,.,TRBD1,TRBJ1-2,CASSPGTGFYGYTF,TGTGCCAGCAGTCCGGGGACAGGGTTCTATGGCTACACCTTC
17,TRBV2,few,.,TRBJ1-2,CASSERSGVSLADGYTF,TGTGCCAGCAGTGAACGGTCAGGGGTCAGCTTGGCGGATGGCTACACCTTC
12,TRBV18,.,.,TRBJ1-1,CASSPRETEAFF,TGTGCCAGCTCTCCCCGGGAGACTGAAGCTTTCTTT
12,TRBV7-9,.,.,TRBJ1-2,CASSFTRGGYTF,TGTGCCAGCAGCTTCACCAGAGGGGGCTACACCTTC
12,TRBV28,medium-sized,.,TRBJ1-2,CASTAPNYGYTF,TGTGCCAGCACCGCCCCCAACTATGGCTACACCTTC
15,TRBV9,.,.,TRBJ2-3,CASSVGIIGTDTQYF,TGTGCCAGCAGCGTAGGGATAATTGGGACAGATACGCAGTATTTT
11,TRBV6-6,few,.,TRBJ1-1,CASTAETEAFF,TGTGCCAGCACCGCAGAGACTGAAGCTTTCTTT
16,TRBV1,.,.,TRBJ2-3,CTSSLRDLASTDTQYF,TGCACCAGCAGCCTACGGGATCTAGCGAGCACAGATACGCAGTATTTT
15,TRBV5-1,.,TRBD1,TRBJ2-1,CASSLGQVNYNEQFF,TGCGCCAGCAGCTTAGGACAGGTTAATTACAATGAGCAGTTCTTC
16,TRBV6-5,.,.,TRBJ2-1,CASSYAQAGYYNEQFF,TGTGCCAGCAGTTACGCCCAAGCGGGTTATTACAATGAGCAGTTCTTC
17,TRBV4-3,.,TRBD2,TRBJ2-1,CASSQSYLAGGDNEQFF,TGCGCCAGCAGCCAATCCTACCTAGCGGGGGGAGACAATGAGCAGTTCTTC
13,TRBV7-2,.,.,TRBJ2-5,CASSLANQETQYF,TGTGCCAGCAGCTTAGCGAACCAAGAGACCCAGTACTTC